This record concerns one T cell receptor (beta chain) sequence. Its target is unknown. V lost 3 bases to trimming and J lost 3 bases; unmatched junction nucleotides: 0. The CDR3 is 13 residues long. The germline V gene encodes CDR1 SGDLS and CDR2 YYNGEE. The source of the sample is a study of cytomegalovirus exposure and HLA in healthy donors. General study findings and limits: Earlier analysis found most TCR beta V segments productive about 87% or about 30% of the time. An observed cluster of highly shared sequence variants was recorded as a likely sequencing artifact.

The study ran its PCR with 60 Vbeta and 13 Jbeta primers. Repertoires were generated with immunoSEQ multiplex PCR, while TCRdb's copy carries only in-frame clones and drops some. There are 200,000 to 250,000 clones in the sample; more than 75% occur only once, and roughly 1.3% lies in the top ten. The gene calls are TRBV9 and TRBJ2-5; TRBD2 aligns across 9 bases. This clonotype originated in a human donor in good health. Material for sequencing was PBMCs. The CDR3 protein is CASSGLAEETQYF. As DNA, the CDR3 is TGTGCCAGCAGCGGACTAGCGGAAGAGACCCAGTACTTC. Based on the CDR3 plus reference TRBV9 and TRBJ2-5, the full variable domain is DSGVTQTPKHLITATGQRVTLRCSPRSGDLSVYWYQQSLDQGLQFLIQYYNGEERAKGNILERFSAQQFPDLHSELNLSSLELGDSALYFCASSGLAEETQYFGPGTRLLVL.